A selection of T cell receptor beta chains follows, all from one sample in a study of blood T cell repertoires in COVID-19. TCRdb keeps only in-frame clones here, not all; method: immunoSEQ multiplex PCR. The sample records 390,000 or so clones, more than 75% being singletons. Sequencing used peripheral blood. The receptors stem from a woman in her 30s with COVID-19, enrolled during active disease. The CDR3 runs from the conserved cysteine through the conserved F or W. The D gene is left open where the match is weak. Not every row has a clone size; where given, it reads once, few, many or a size class.

CDR3aa | CDR3nt | abundance | j_gene | v_gene | d_gene
CASSQTGIGNSPLHF | TGTGCCAGCAGCCAAACAGGGATTGGGAATTCACCCCTCCACTTT | . | TRBJ1-6 | TRBV3-1/TRBV3-2 | .
CAWSAGSGYTF | TGTGCCTGGAGTGCGGGGAGTGGCTACACCTTC | few | TRBJ1-2 | TRBV30 | .
CASSLSYTGELFF | TGTGCCAGCAGCCTGTCCTACACCGGGGAGCTGTTTTTT | . | TRBJ2-2 | TRBV5-4 | .
CASSLEEVDRPFSGYTF | TGTGCCAGCAGCTTAGAGGAAGTAGACAGGCCCTTTTCCGGCTACACCTTC | . | TRBJ1-2 | TRBV7-8 | .
CASSSKGPSTSRKTYEQYF | TGTGCCAGCAGCAGCAAGGGGCCTTCGACTAGCAGGAAAACCTACGAGCAGTACTTC | few | TRBJ2-7 | TRBV21-1 | .
CASSTPGGQPQHF | TGTGCCAGCAGTACGCCTGGAGGACAGCCCCAGCATTTT | . | TRBJ1-5 | TRBV12-3/TRBV12-4 | .
CASSQDLLAAGVVEQYF | TGTGCCAGCAGCCAAGATTTATTGGCAGCGGGAGTGGTCGAGCAGTACTTC | . | TRBJ2-7 | TRBV4-2 | TRBD2
CAWSVPRTGGISPLHF | TGTGCCTGGAGTGTACCAAGGACAGGGGGCATTTCACCCCTCCACTTT | . | TRBJ1-6 | TRBV30 | TRBD1
CATSDTQGPSYEQYF | TGTGCCACCAGTGATACTCAGGGCCCGTCCTACGAGCAGTACTTC | . | TRBJ2-7 | TRBV24-1 | .
CASSRDRGDVYEQFF | TGCGCCAGCAGCCGGGACAGGGGGGATGTCTATGAGCAGTTCTTC | . | TRBJ2-1 | TRBV4-1 | TRBD1
CASPDRADIQYF | TGCGCCAGCCCAGACAGGGCGGACATTCAGTACTTC | . | TRBJ2-4 | TRBV23-1 | TRBD1
CSAKGPIQYF | TGCAGTGCTAAGGGGCCTATACAGTACTTC | . | TRBJ2-7 | TRBV20-1 | .
CASSRSANSPLHF | TGTGCCAGCAGCCGGAGCGCTAATTCACCCCTCCACTTT | . | TRBJ1-6 | TRBV12-3/TRBV12-4 | .
CASSLGTSSYNEQFF | TGTGCCAGCAGCTTAGGGACTAGCTCCTACAATGAGCAGTTCTTC | . | TRBJ2-1 | TRBV7-9 | TRBD2
CASSYGQGDEQYF | TGTGCCAGCAGTTACGGACAGGGAGACGAGCAGTACTTC | . | TRBJ2-7 | TRBV6-2/TRBV6-3 | TRBD1
CASSHDRESGDTDTQYF | TGTGCCAGCAGTCACGACCGGGAGAGCGGTGACACAGATACGCAGTATTTT | . | TRBJ2-3 | TRBV7-9 | .
CASSTPLAGGRDTQYF | TGTGCCAGCAGCACCCCCTTAGCGGGAGGGCGGGATACGCAGTATTTT | . | TRBJ2-3 | TRBV21-1 | .
CASSYFELAPTTEQFF | TGTGCCAGCAGTTACTTCGAACTAGCGCCGACGACGGAGCAGTTCTTC | . | TRBJ2-1 | TRBV6-5 | TRBD2
CSVGLAGGPGDTQYF | TGCAGCGTTGGGCTAGCGGGAGGGCCGGGTGATACGCAGTATTTT | . | TRBJ2-3 | TRBV29-1 | TRBD2
CASRPGGLAGGLSYNEQFF | TGTGCCAGCCGACCAGGGGGACTAGCGGGAGGGCTTTCCTACAATGAGCAGTTCTTC | . | TRBJ2-1 | TRBV19 | TRBD2
CASSAGSSAYEQYF | TGTGCCAGCAGCGCTGGGAGTTCGGCCTACGAGCAGTACTTC | . | TRBJ2-7 | TRBV9 | .
CASSPKGSQETQYF | TGTGCCAGCTCACCTAAGGGGTCCCAAGAGACCCAGTACTTC | . | TRBJ2-5 | TRBV18 | .
CASSLAETGLSYEQYF | TGTGCCAGCAGCTTAGCAGAGACAGGGCTCTCCTACGAGCAGTACTTC | . | TRBJ2-7 | TRBV7-9 | TRBD1
CASSPLDRPRTKLFF | TGTGCCAGCAGTCCCCTAGACAGGCCTAGGACAAAACTGTTTTTT | . | TRBJ1-4 | TRBV27 | .
CASSHRPGMDEQYF | TGTGCCAGCTCACACCGACCAGGGATGGACGAGCAGTACTTC | . | TRBJ2-7 | TRBV18 | .
CASSYSNADSDGYTF | TGTGCCAGCAGTTACTCAAATGCCGACAGCGACGGCTACACCTTC | . | TRBJ1-2 | TRBV6-6 | .
CASSPGDRGTHEQYF | TGTGCCAGCAGTCCCGGGGACAGGGGGACCCACGAGCAGTACTTC | . | TRBJ2-7 | TRBV28 | TRBD1
CASRGTGDAYEQYF | TGTGCCAGCAGGGGGACAGGGGATGCCTACGAGCAGTACTTC | once | TRBJ2-7 | TRBV2 | TRBD1
CASSPGTNRPTFTGELFF | TGTGCCAGCAGTCCGGGGACTAACCGCCCCACTTTCACCGGGGAGCTGTTTTTT | . | TRBJ2-2 | TRBV6-2/TRBV6-3 | TRBD2
CATSDTNLNGEQFF | TGTGCCACCAGTGATACTAACCTAAATGGAGAGCAGTTCTTC | . | TRBJ2-1 | TRBV24-1 | .
CASSILGAGKNIQYF | TGTGCCAGTAGTATACTTGGGGCTGGCAAAAACATTCAGTACTTC | . | TRBJ2-4 | TRBV19 | .
CASSISGDTEAFF | TGTGCCAGTAGTATATCCGGGGACACTGAAGCTTTCTTT | . | TRBJ1-1 | TRBV19 | .
CASSMPRNLSGNTIYF | TGTGCCAGTAGTATGCCCAGGAACCTCTCTGGAAACACCATATATTTT | . | TRBJ1-3 | TRBV19 | .